The clone carrying this T cell receptor beta chain was recorded at least ten times. The antigen is not known. The data derive from a study of CD8 T cells in ankylosing spondylitis. General study findings and limits: Clones linked with disease were CD8+ and fairly uncommon in the peripheral blood. Some of the motif variants had earlier been found in reactive arthritis patients' fluid and blood.

Quantitative 5'-RACE with molecular barcodes generated TCR beta libraries. MiXCR, run by TCRdb on the 5' RACE reads, gives a single entry per CDR3 protein. The sample yields fewer than 250,000 distinct CDR3 sequences, over 9.5% seen once. The CDR3 loop spans 16 amino acids. Trimming cost V 6 bases and J 5 bases, with 20 bases left between them. The gene calls are TRBV12-3 or TRBV12-4 and TRBJ1-5; a possible D gene is TRBD1 (5 bases). The receptor was derived from a male donor with ankylosing spondylitis or in good health (not recorded which). Sequencing input: blood, either unsorted or a sorted T cell fraction (not recorded which). The CDR3 reads CASSSSDGTAHQPQHF. The CDR3 DNA reads as TGTGCCAGCAGCTCCTCTGACGGGACCGCTCATCAGCCCCAGCATTTT.